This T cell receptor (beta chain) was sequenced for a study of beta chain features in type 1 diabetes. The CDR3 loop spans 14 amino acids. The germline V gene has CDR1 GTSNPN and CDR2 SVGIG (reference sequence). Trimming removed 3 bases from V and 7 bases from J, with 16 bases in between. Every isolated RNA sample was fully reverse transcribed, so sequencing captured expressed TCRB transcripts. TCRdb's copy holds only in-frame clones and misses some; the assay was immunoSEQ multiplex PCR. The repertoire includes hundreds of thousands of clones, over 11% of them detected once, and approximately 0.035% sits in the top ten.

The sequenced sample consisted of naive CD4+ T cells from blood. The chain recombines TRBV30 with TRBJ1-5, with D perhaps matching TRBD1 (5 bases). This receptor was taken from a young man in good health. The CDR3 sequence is CAWRDTMARQPQHF. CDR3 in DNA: TGTGCCTGGAGGGACACGATGGCCCGGCAGCCCCAGCATTTT.